These T cell receptor beta chains were read from a single sample in a study of spatial heterogeneity in lung cancer. TCRdb passed the 5' RACE reads through MiXCR, listing each CDR3 protein once. The sample has some 39,000 distinct CDR3 sequences; 6.5% to 8.5% are singletons. The starting material was PBMCs, obtained at surgery. The source is a female donor with early-stage non-small cell lung cancer. Both conserved end residues are part of each CDR3. D genes are given only for firm matches. Clone size, where shown, is once, few, many, or a class for clones that have expanded.

>TRBJ2-5|-|-|TRBV7-2
CASSLVVGTAQETQYF
TGTGCCAGCAGCTTAGTCGTCGGGACTGCGCAAGAGACCCAGTACTTC
>TRBJ2-7|-|-|TRBV5-1
CASSLMDGSYEQYF
TGCGCCAGCAGCTTGATGGACGGCTCCTACGAGCAGTACTTC
>TRBJ2-1|many|TRBD2|TRBV20-1
CSAREGLAGGLPFF
TGCAGTGCTCGAGAGGGACTAGCGGGGGGGTTGCCGTTCTTC
>TRBJ2-5|-|-|TRBV2
CASKLQETQYF
TGTGCCAGCAAGCTCCAAGAGACCCAGTACTTC
>TRBJ1-2|few|-|TRBV6-5
CASSYAASYGYTF
TGTGCCAGCAGTTACGCGGCGAGCTATGGCTACACCTTC
>TRBJ1-4|-|-|TRBV2
CASSADRRFNEKLFF
TGTGCCAGCAGTGCAGACCGAAGATTTAATGAAAAACTGTTTTTT
>TRBJ2-4|many|-|TRBV7-9
CASSRDGAKNIQYF
TGTGCCAGCAGCCGGGACGGAGCCAAAAACATTCAGTACTTC
>TRBJ1-1|few|TRBD1|TRBV6-6
CASSSRDSNTEAFF
TGTGCCAGCAGTTCCCGGGACAGTAACACTGAAGCTTTCTTT
>TRBJ1-1|many|TRBD1|TRBV3-1
CASSLGQDEAFF
TGTGCCAGCAGCTTGGGACAGGATGAAGCTTTCTTT
>TRBJ2-2|few|-|TRBV5-6
CASSHNRALTTGELFF
TGTGCCAGCAGCCATAACAGGGCCTTAACAACCGGGGAGCTGTTTTTT
>TRBJ1-2|many|-|TRBV12-5
CASGPDRTLNYGYTF
TGTGCTAGTGGTCCAGACCGCACCCTTAACTATGGCTACACCTTC
>TRBJ1-2|-|-|TRBV7-2
CASSFGQGSYGYTF
TGTGCCAGCAGCTTCGGGCAGGGCTCCTATGGCTACACCTTC
>TRBJ2-7|many|-|TRBV7-2
CASSSVQASYEQYF
TGTGCCAGCAGCTCCGTCCAGGCCTCCTACGAGCAGTACTTC
>TRBJ1-5|few|TRBD1|TRBV20-1
CSAHAGGHQPQHF
TGCAGTGCCCATGCAGGGGGGCATCAGCCCCAGCATTTT
>TRBJ1-2|-|-|TRBV20-1
CSARRNSGLPWGYTF
TGCAGTGCTCGCAGAAATTCAGGGCTTCCTTGGGGCTACACCTTC
>TRBJ2-1|few|TRBD2|TRBV28
CATKPGLAGGRFYNEQFF
TGTGCCACCAAGCCGGGACTAGCGGGGGGCCGCTTTTACAATGAGCAGTTCTTC
>TRBJ2-5|-|-|TRBV3-1
CASSLGDNVAQYF
TGTGCCAGCAGCCTTGGGGACAATGTAGCCCAGTACTTC
>TRBJ1-1|many|-|TRBV6-2/TRBV6-3
CASSFLQGNTEAFF
TGTGCCAGCAGCTTCTTACAGGGGAACACTGAAGCTTTCTTT
>TRBJ2-5|many|TRBD2|TRBV10-2
CASTPRLAGSKETQYF
TGCGCCAGCACCCCTCGGCTAGCGGGGTCCAAAGAGACCCAGTACTTC
>TRBJ2-3|-|TRBD2|TRBV5-1
CASSRTSGGSSTDTQYF
TGCGCCAGCAGCAGGACTAGCGGGGGCTCTAGCACAGATACGCAGTATTTT
>TRBJ2-7|many|TRBD1|TRBV29-1
CSARDRRYEQYF
TGCAGCGCCCGGGACAGGAGATACGAGCAGTACTTC
>TRBJ1-1|-|TRBD1|TRBV27
CASQGTGRGVNTEAFF
TGTGCCAGCCAGGGGACAGGGCGGGGTGTGAACACTGAAGCTTTCTTT
>TRBJ1-2|many|-|TRBV12-3/TRBV12-4
CASSLGPTYGYTF
TGTGCCAGCAGTTTGGGACCAACCTATGGCTACACCTTC
>TRBJ2-6|-|TRBD1|TRBV18
CASATTQGAGANVLTF
TGTGCCAGCGCAACCACACAGGGGGCTGGGGCCAACGTCCTGACTTTC
>TRBJ1-2|many|-|TRBV7-2
CASNDQRGYGYTF
TGTGCCAGCAACGATCAAAGGGGCTATGGCTACACCTTC
>TRBJ2-5|-|TRBD2|TRBV7-2
CASSPGTSVETQYF
TGTGCCAGCAGCCCCGGGACTAGCGTGGAGACCCAGTACTTC
>TRBJ2-2|once|TRBD1|TRBV7-4
CASSPLDRRLAGELFF
TGTGCCAGCAGCCCCCTGGACAGGAGGCTTGCCGGGGAGCTGTTTTTT
>TRBJ2-1|few|-|TRBV30
CAWSLTGSSYNEQFF
TGTGCCTGGAGCCTTACCGGTTCCTCCTACAATGAGCAGTTCTTC
>TRBJ2-7|many|TRBD1|TRBV11-2
CASSLSGQGTYEQYF
TGTGCCAGCAGCCTTTCCGGACAGGGCACCTACGAGCAGTACTTC
>TRBJ1-2|-|-|TRBV7-9
CASSRSPETHGYTF
TGTGCCAGCAGCCGGTCCCCGGAGACTCATGGCTACACCTTC
>TRBJ1-6|-|-|TRBV28
CASSLPYRESPLHF
TGTGCCAGCAGTTTACCGTACAGGGAATCACCCCTCCACTTT
>TRBJ1-1|many|-|TRBV2
CAGRREGDTEAFF
TGTGCCGGCCGCAGGGAGGGAGACACTGAAGCTTTCTTT
>TRBJ2-7|many|TRBD2|TRBV12-3/TRBV12-4
CASSRTSGYEQYF
TGTGCCAGCAGCCGGACTAGCGGATACGAGCAGTACTTC
>TRBJ2-1|-|TRBD2|TRBV29-1
CSVEKGTGGYNEQFF
TGCAGCGTTGAGAAGGGGACGGGGGGCTACAATGAGCAGTTCTTC
>TRBJ1-5|many|-|TRBV12-3/TRBV12-4
CASSPTVDSNQPQHF
TGTGCCAGCAGCCCGACCGTTGATAGCAATCAGCCCCAGCATTTT
>TRBJ2-6|many|-|TRBV2
CASNSDRPSGANVLTF
TGTGCCAGTAATTCTGACAGGCCCTCTGGGGCCAACGTCCTGACTTTC
>TRBJ1-5|many|TRBD1|TRBV12-3/TRBV12-4
CASSLSGTGTQPQHF
TGTGCCAGCAGTCTATCCGGGACAGGGACTCAGCCCCAGCATTTT
>TRBJ2-7|-|-|TRBV5-8
CASSFGGYYEQYF
TGTGCCAGCAGCTTCGGCGGATACTACGAGCAGTACTTC